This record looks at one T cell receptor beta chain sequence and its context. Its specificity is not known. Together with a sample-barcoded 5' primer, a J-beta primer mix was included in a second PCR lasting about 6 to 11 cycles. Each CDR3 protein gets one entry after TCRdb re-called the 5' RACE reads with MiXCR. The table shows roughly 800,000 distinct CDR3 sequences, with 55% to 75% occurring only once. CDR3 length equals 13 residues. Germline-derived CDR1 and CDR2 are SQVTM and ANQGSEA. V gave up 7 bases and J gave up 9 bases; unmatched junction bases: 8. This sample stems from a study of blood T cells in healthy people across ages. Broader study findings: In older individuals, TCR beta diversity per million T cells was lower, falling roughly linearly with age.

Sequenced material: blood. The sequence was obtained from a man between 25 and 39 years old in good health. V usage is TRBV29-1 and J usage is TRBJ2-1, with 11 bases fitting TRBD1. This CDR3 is CSGRRTGGGEQFF. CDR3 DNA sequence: TGCAGCGGGAGGCGGACAGGGGGCGGTGAGCAGTTCTTC.